This entry is about one T cell receptor (beta chain). The antigen is undetermined. The entry originates in a study of T cell responses to AZD1222 COVID-19 vaccine. Profiled with immunoSEQ multiplex PCR; TCRdb holds only in-frame clones, not every one. The sample includes around 110,000 clones, roughly 85% of them seen just once. General study results and limits: Only after the peak T cell response were repertoires sampled.

Germline assignment: CDR1 MNHEY and CDR2 SMNVEV (reference sequence). The CDR3 totals 14 residues. The V and J ends lost 2 bases and 5 bases respectively, with 7 bases between them. The source material was peripheral blood, sampled on day 0 of MenACWY control vaccination. This receptor was obtained from an adult in good health. The chain is built from TRBV27 and TRBJ1-6; D is perhaps TRBD1 (5 bases). CDR3 loop: CASSLQGDNSPLHF. The CDR3 nucleotides read TGTGCCAGCAGTTTACAGGGAGATAATTCACCCCTCCACTTT.